A single sample gave rise to the 15 T cell receptor beta chains below, sequenced in a study of regulatory T cells in long-lasting Graves disease. With iRepertoire HTBI primers and Arm-PCR of CDR3 regions, TCR beta libraries were built. TCRdb re-called the multiplex PCR reads through MiXCR, storing one row per CDR3 protein. The sample has about 660,000 distinct CDR3 sequences; around 32% are singletons. Time point described: persistent/refractory GD, antithyroid drugs over 5 years with positive TRAb. RNA isolated from PBMCs was used to make the TCR library. The sequenced sample was peripheral blood mononuclear cells (PBMCs), obtained when the disease was refractory, from a patient treated with antithyroid drugs. These receptors all come from a female donor with Graves disease.

This clonotype appeared once. The chain joins TRBV30 to TRBJ1-6; D is perhaps TRBD1 (5 bases). With 4 bases removed from V and 8 bases from J, the gap between germline ends came to 18 bases. The CDR3 covers 15 residues. Germline CDR1 is GTSNPN and CDR2 is SVGIG (reference sequence). This chain's CDR3 is CAWTFFGTEYSPLHF. As DNA, the CDR3 is TGTGCCTGGACTTTCTTTGGGACTGAGTATTCACCCCTCCACTTT.

This clonotype came up a few times. This CDR3 is CASSPATATNEKLFF. DNA of the CDR3: TGCGCCAGCAGCCCCGCGACAGCAACTAATGAAAAACTGTTTTTT. This chain uses TRBV5-1 with TRBJ1-4; weak D call: TRBD1 (5 bases). V was clipped by 4 bases and J by 0 bases, with 10 bases between them. The CDR3 loop spans 15 amino acids. The germline gives CDR1 SGHRS, CDR2 YFSETQ.

Only a few counts were recorded for this clonotype. The J gene is TRBJ2-2, the V gene TRBV2; 10 bases are shared with TRBD1. CDR1 SNHLY and CDR2 FYNNEI come from the germline V gene. This CDR3 is built from 13 residues. The trim removed 6 bases at V and 7 bases at J, leaving 2 bases unmatched. This chain's CDR3 is CASSGQGVGELFF. CDR3 in DNA: TGTGCCAGCAGCGGACAGGGGGTCGGGGAGCTGTTTTTT. Supplemented by reference TRBV2 and TRBJ2-2, the full variable domain reads EPEVTQTPSHQVTQMGQEVILRCVPISNHLYFYWYRQILGQKVEFLVSFYNNEISEKSEIFDDQFSVERPDGSNFTLKIRSTKLEDSAMYFCASSGQGVGELFFGEGSRLTVL.

This clonotype was detected a few times. The gene calls are TRBV10-3 and TRBJ2-1; D is undetermined. The CDR3 is 13 residues long. Germline-derived CDR1 and CDR2 are ENHRY and SYGVKD. Between the trimmed V and J ends, which lost 7 bases and 3 bases, there was a span of 10 bases. CDR3 protein: CAIKDPGYNEQFF. The CDR3 nucleotides are TGTGCCATCAAGGACCCGGGCTACAATGAGCAGTTCTTC.

This clonotype was picked up many times. V gene TRBV6-1 combines with J gene TRBJ1-2, with a tentative D call TRBD1 (5 bases). Germline V gene lookup returns CDR1 MNHNS and CDR2 SASEGT. V lost 2 bases and J lost 5, with 15 bases in between. This CDR3 region has 15 residues. The DNA of the CDR3 is TGTGCCAGCAGTGAAAGTGCGAGGGGCGCGTATGGCTACACCTTC. Its protein product is CASSESARGAYGYTF.

This clonotype was counted only a few times. This chain connects TRBV11-2 to TRBJ1-2; 10 bases line up with TRBD1. The CDR3 loop spans 15 amino acids. The germline V gene encodes CDR1 SGHAT and CDR2 FQNNGV. With V trimmed by 1 base and J by 8 bases, 7 bases remained unmatched. This CDR3 is CASSLVRGQGMGYTF. The CDR3, as DNA: TGTGCCAGCAGCTTAGTCAGGGGACAGGGGATGGGCTACACCTTC.

The sample holds many counts of this clonotype. The chain joins TRBV12-3 or TRBV12-4 to TRBJ2-2; D remains ambiguous. V lost 5 bases and J 2 bases, leaving 9 bases between the germline ends. The CDR3 length is 14 residues. DNA of the CDR3: TGTGCCAGCAGTCGCCTAGGAAACACCGGGGAGCTGTTTTTT. This codes for CASSRLGNTGELFF.

Written as DNA, the CDR3 is TGTGCCAGCAGCCAAGGAGGGGTAGGGGCTGAAGCTTTCTTT. Translated: CASSQGGVGAEAFF. The rearrangement uses TRBV5-5 and TRBJ1-1; D may be TRBD1 (5 bases). Germline assignment: CDR1 SGHKS and CDR2 YYEKEE (reference sequence). V was clipped by 4 bases and J by 6 bases, with 16 bases between them. The CDR3 consists of 14 residues.

This clonotype was picked up a small number of times. Given a much more abundant clone one base away, this may be a read error. The chain uses TRBV27 and TRBJ1-1; TRBD1 matches at 7 bases. This CDR3 contains 15 residues. V was pared by 3 bases and J by 0 bases, with 4 bases of the junction left unmatched. Germline-derived CDR1 and CDR2 are MNHEY and SMNVEV (reference sequence). The DNA for the CDR3 is TGTGCCAGCAGTTTCAGGGGGGACATGAACACTGAAGCTTTCTTT. It specifies CASSFRGDMNTEAFF.

This clonotype was recorded only once. This sequence joins TRBV4-1 and TRBJ2-7; TRBD1 matches 8 bases. V was pared by 5 bases and J by 0 bases, with 6 bases of the junction left unmatched. The germline V gene has CDR1 MGHRA and CDR2 YSYEKL. This CDR3 contains 15 residues. The CDR3 DNA reads TGCGCCAGCAGCTACGACAGGGGCATCTCCTACGAGCAGTACTTC. Protein sequence: CASSYDRGISYEQYF.

Ten or more counts support this clonotype. This chain uses TRBV12-3 or TRBV12-4 with TRBJ2-7, with D possibly matching TRBD2 (5 bases). The CDR3 has 13 amino acids. Trimming removed 6 bases from V and 2 bases from J, with 11 bases in between. In nucleotides, the CDR3 is TGTGCCAGCAGGGGAGCGGATACCTACGAGCAGTACTTC. This sequence encodes CASRGADTYEQYF.

The chain links TRBV12-5 to TRBJ2-2; 7 positions agree with TRBD2. The CDR3 consists of 15 residues. The V gene's germline CDR1 is LGHNT and CDR2 FRNRAP. J lost 3 bases, V lost 3 bases, and 4 bases had no gene match. The CDR3 reads CASGFSGVDTGELFF. In DNA, the CDR3 is TGTGCTAGTGGTTTCAGCGGGGTTGACACCGGGGAGCTGTTTTTT.

The V gene is TRBV20-1, the J gene TRBJ2-7; 9 bases are a match to TRBD2. This CDR3 is 14 amino acids long. V lost 6 bases, J lost 3 bases, and 9 bases stayed unmatched. Per germline, CDR1 DFQATT and CDR2 SNEGSKA (reference sequence). The CDR3 nucleotides are TGCAGTGCCGGCGTTGCGCGGGAGGGCTACGAGCAGTACTTC. Its protein is CSAGVAREGYEQYF.

This clonotype was counted a few times. J is TRBJ1-3 and V is TRBV6-5; D is unclear. V was pared by 2 bases and J by 0 bases, with 11 bases between. Germline CDR1 is MNHEY and CDR2 is SVGAGI. This CDR3 is built from 16 residues. This CDR3 is CASSYGKLYSGNTIYF. In DNA, the CDR3 is TGTGCCAGCAGTTACGGGAAGCTGTACTCTGGAAACACCATATATTTT.

The genes are TRBV5-6 and TRBJ2-5; D gene uncertain. Germline CDR1 and CDR2: SGHDT and YYEEEE. This CDR3 has 12 amino acids. Trimming removed 4 bases from V and 5 bases from J, with 9 bases in between. Here the CDR3 reads CASSVLWETQYF. As DNA, the CDR3 is TGTGCCAGCAGCGTACTTTGGGAGACCCAGTACTTC.